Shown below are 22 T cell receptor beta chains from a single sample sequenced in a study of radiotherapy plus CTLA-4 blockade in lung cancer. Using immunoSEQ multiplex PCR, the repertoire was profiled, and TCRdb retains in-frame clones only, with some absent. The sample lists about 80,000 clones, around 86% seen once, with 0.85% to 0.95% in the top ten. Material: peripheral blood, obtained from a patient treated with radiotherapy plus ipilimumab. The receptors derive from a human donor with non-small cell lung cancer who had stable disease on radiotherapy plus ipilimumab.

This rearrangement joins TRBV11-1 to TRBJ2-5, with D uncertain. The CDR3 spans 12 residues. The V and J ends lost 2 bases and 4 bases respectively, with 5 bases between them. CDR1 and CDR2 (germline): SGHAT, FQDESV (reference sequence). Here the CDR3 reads CASSLSGETQYF. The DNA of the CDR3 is TGTGCCAGCAGCTTAAGTGGAGAGACCCAGTACTTC.

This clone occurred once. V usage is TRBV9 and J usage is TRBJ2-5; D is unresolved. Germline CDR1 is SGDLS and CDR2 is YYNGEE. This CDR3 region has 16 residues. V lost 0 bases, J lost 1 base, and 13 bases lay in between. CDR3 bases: TGTGCCAGCAGCGTAGGAGAAAGGGCACCCCAAGAGACCCAGTACTTC. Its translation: CASSVGERAPQETQYF. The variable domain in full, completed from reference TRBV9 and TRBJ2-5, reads DSGVTQTPKHLITATGQRVTLRCSPRSGDLSVYWYQQSLDQGLQFLIQYYNGEERAKGNILERFSAQQFPDLHSELNLSSLELGDSALYFCASSVGERAPQETQYFGPGTRLLVL.

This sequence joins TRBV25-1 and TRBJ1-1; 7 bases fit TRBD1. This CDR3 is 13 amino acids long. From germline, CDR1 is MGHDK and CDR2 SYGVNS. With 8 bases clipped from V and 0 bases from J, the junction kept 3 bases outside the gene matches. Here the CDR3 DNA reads TGTGCCAGCGCGGGACAGATGAACACTGAAGCTTTCTTT. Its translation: CASAGQMNTEAFF.

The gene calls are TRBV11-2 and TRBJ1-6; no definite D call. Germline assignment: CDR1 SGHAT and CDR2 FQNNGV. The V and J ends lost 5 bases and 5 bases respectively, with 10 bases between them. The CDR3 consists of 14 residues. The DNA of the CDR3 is TGTGCCAGCAGCACCACGACGGATAATTCACCCCTCCACTTT. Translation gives CASSTTTDNSPLHF.

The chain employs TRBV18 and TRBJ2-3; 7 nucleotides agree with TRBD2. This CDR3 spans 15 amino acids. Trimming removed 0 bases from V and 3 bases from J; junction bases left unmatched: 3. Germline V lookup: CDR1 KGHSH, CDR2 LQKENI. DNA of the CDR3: TGTGCCAGCTCACCACCGAACGGGAGGACAGATACGCAGTATTTT. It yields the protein CASSPPNGRTDTQYF.

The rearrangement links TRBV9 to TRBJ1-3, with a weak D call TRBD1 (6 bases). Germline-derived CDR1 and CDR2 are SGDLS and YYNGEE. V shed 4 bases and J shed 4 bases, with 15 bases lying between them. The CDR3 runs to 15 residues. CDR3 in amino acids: CASSPSSGTGNTIYF. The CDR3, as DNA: TGTGCCAGCAGCCCCTCCTCCGGGACAGGAAACACCATATATTTT.

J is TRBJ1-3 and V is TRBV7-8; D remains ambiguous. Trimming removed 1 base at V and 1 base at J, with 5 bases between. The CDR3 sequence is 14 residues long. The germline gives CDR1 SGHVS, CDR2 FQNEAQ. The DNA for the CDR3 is TGTGCCAGCAGCTTAGTCCTATCTGGAAACACCATATATTTT. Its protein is CASSLVLSGNTIYF.

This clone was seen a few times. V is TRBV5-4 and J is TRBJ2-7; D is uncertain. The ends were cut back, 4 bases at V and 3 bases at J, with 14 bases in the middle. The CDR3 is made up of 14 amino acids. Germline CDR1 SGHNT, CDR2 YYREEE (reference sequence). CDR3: CASSLILDGYEQYF. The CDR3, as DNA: TGTGCCAGCAGCCTCATCTTAGACGGCTACGAGCAGTACTTC. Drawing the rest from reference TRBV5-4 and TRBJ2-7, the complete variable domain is ETGVTQSPTHLIKTRGQQVTLRCSSQSGHNTVSWYQQALGQGPQFIFQYYREEENGRGNFPPRFSGLQFPNYSSELNVNALELDDSALYLCASSLILDGYEQYFGPGTRLTVT.

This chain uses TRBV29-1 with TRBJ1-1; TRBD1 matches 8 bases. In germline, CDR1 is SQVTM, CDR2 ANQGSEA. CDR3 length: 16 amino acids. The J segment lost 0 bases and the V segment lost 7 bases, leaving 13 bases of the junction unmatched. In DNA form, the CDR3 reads TGCAGCGCTCACGTCAGGGGGCAGGGGATGAACACTGAAGCTTTCTTT. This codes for CSAHVRGQGMNTEAFF.

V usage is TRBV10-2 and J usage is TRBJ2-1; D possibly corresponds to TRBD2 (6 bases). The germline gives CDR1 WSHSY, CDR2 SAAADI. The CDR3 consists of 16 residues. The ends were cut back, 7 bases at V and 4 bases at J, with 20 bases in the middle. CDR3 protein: CASTSTGAGSYNEQFF. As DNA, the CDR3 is TGCGCCAGCACCTCCACGGGAGCGGGCTCTTACAATGAGCAGTTCTTC.

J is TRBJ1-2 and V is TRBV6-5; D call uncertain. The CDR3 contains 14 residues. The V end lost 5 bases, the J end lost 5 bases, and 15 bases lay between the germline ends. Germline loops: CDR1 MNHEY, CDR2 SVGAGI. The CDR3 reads CASSDPGVRYGYTF. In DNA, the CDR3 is TGTGCCAGCAGTGATCCCGGGGTTAGGTATGGCTACACCTTC.

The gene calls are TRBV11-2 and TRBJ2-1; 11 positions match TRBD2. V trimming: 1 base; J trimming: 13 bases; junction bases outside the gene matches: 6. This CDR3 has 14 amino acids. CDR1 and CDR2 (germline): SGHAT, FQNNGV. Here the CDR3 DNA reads TGTGCCAGCAGCTTAGGGAATAGCGGGGGGGATCAGTTCTTC. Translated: CASSLGNSGGDQFF.

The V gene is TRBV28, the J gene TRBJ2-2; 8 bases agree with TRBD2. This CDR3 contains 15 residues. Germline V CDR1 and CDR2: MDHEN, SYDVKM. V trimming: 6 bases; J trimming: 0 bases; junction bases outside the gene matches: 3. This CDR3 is CASSLAGSNTGELFF. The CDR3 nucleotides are TGTGCCAGCAGCTTAGCGGGATCGAACACCGGGGAGCTGTTTTTT.

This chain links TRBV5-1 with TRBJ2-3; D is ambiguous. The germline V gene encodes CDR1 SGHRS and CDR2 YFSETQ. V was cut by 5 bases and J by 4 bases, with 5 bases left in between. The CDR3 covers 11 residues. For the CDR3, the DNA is TGCGCCAGCAGTTGGGCAGATACGCAGTATTTT. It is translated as CASSWADTQYF. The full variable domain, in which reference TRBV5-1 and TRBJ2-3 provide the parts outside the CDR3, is KAGVTQTPRYLIKTRGQQVTLSCSPISGHRSVSWYQQTPGQGLQFLFEYFSETQRNKGNFPGRFSGRQFSNSRSEMNVSTLELGDSALYLCASSWADTQYFGPGTRLTVL.

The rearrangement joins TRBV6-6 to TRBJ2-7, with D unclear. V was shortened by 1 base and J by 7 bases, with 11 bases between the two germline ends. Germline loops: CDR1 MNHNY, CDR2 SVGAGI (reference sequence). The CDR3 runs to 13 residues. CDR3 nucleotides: TGTGCCAGCAGTTACTTTGGGGTTTGGGAGCAGTACTTC. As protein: CASSYFGVWEQYF.

CDR3 sequence: CASSKLAGAATPSTDTQYF. CDR3 in DNA: TGTGCCAGCAGTAAGTTAGCGGGGGCCGCCACCCCTAGCACAGATACGCAGTATTTT. V is TRBV28 and J is TRBJ2-3; 9 bases are shared with TRBD2. CDR1 is MDHEN and CDR2 is SYDVKM in the germline V gene. Losses at the gene ends were 5 bases for V and 0 bases for J; bases not matched to a gene: 15. The CDR3 has 19 residues.

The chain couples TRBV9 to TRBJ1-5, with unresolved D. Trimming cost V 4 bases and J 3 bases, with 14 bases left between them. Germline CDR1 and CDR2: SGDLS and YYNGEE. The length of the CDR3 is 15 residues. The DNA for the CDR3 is TGTGCCAGCAGCCCTAAGGGAGGGTTCAATCAGCCCCAGCATTTT. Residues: CASSPKGGFNQPQHF.

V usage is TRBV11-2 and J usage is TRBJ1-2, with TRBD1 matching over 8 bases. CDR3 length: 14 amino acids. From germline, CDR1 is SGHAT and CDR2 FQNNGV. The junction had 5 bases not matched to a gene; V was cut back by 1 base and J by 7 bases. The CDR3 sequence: CASSLALTGVGYTF. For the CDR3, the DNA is TGTGCCAGCAGCTTAGCTTTGACAGGGGTTGGCTACACCTTC.

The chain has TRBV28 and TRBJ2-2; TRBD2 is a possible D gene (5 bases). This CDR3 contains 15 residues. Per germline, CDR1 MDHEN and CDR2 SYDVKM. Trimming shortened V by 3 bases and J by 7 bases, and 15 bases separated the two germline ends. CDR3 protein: CASSFLGGRGGELFF. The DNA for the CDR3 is TGTGCCAGCAGTTTCTTGGGTGGACGGGGCGGGGAGCTGTTTTTT.

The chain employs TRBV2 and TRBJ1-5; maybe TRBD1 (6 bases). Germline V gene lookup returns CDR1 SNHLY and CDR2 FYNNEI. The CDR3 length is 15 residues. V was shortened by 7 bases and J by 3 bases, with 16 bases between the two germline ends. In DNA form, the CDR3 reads TGTGCCAGCAAGGCTGGGGGGGCAGTCAATCAGCCCCAGCATTTT. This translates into CASKAGGAVNQPQHF. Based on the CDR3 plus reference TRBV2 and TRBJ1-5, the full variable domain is EPEVTQTPSHQVTQMGQEVILRCVPISNHLYFYWYRQILGQKVEFLVSFYNNEISEKSEIFDDQFSVERPDGSNFTLKIRSTKLEDSAMYFCASKAGGAVNQPQHFGDGTRLSIL.

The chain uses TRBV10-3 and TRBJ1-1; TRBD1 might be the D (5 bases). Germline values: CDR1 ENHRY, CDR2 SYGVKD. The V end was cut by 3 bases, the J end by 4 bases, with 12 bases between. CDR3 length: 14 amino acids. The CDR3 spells CAISDLQGPTEAFF. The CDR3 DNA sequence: TGTGCCATCAGTGATCTTCAGGGTCCCACTGAAGCTTTCTTT.

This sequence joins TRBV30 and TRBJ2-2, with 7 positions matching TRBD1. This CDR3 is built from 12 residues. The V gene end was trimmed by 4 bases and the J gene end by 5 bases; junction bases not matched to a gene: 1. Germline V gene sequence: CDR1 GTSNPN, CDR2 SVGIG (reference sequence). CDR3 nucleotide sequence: TGTGCCTGGACAGGGGGAACCGGGGAGCTGTTTTTT. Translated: CAWTGGTGELFF.